One and the same sample provided the 8 T cell receptor beta chains below, sequenced in a study of CD8 T cells in Susac syndrome. Random hexamers were used to reverse transcribe 0.5 to 1 ug of RNA. TCRdb processed the immunoSEQ multiplex PCR reads anew with MiXCR; each CDR3 protein has one entry. The data hold around 160,000 distinct CDR3 sequences, with about 95% observed a single time. Sequenced material: CD4+ T cells from PBMCs. The receptors here all came from a human donor in good health.

This chain uses TRBV9 with TRBJ2-1; 11 bases agree with TRBD2. This CDR3 has 17 residues. Germline assignment: CDR1 SGDLS and CDR2 YYNGEE. The J segment lost 4 bases and the V segment lost 0 bases, leaving 6 bases of the junction unmatched. The CDR3 DNA follows: TGTGCCAGCAGCGTAGCACCTAGCGGGGGGTTGTACAATGAGCAGTTCTTC. It yields the protein CASSVAPSGGLYNEQFF.

This chain uses TRBV7-2 with TRBJ2-7; 10 bases fit TRBD2. The germline gives CDR1 SGHTA, CDR2 FQGNSA. There are 16 residues in the CDR3. With 1 base clipped from V and 0 bases from J, the junction kept 3 bases outside the gene matches. The CDR3 reads CASSLVAGGRSYEQYF. The CDR3 region has the DNA TGTGCCAGCAGCTTAGTAGCGGGGGGTCGCTCCTACGAGCAGTACTTC.

This chain joins TRBV4-3 and TRBJ2-3; D might be TRBD2 (6 bases). Trimming stripped 3 bases from V and 6 bases from J, with 19 bases between. Germline V gene data show CDR1 as LGHNA and CDR2 as YSLEER. CDR3 size: 16 residues. The CDR3 spells CASSHGGANLRDTQYF. CDR3 DNA sequence: TGCGCCAGCAGCCACGGAGGGGCGAACCTTAGGGATACGCAGTATTTT.

The V call is TRBV6-6, the J call TRBJ1-1; 7 bases line up with TRBD1. The germline V gene encodes CDR1 MNHNY and CDR2 SVGAGI (reference sequence). The junction had 9 bases not matched to a gene; V was cut back by 5 bases and J by 0 bases. The length of the CDR3 is 16 residues. The chain's CDR3 is CASSNPGQKMNTEAFF. The CDR3 DNA reads as TGTGCCAGCAGTAACCCGGGACAGAAGATGAACACTGAAGCTTTCTTT.

The chain uses TRBV13 and TRBJ1-2; D not resolved. Germline V lookup: CDR1 PRHDT, CDR2 FYEKMQ (reference sequence). The germline V and J ends were trimmed by 5 bases and 7 bases, with 11 bases remaining between them. The CDR3 covers 12 residues. CDR3 coding DNA: TGTGCCAGCAGCATGAGGACGGTTGGCTACACCTTC. Translation gives CASSMRTVGYTF.

V usage is TRBV19 and J usage is TRBJ1-5, with 7 bases matching TRBD1. Trimming cost V 10 bases and J 4 bases; bases outside gene matches: 7. CDR1 and CDR2 (germline): LNHDA, SQIVND (reference sequence). This CDR3 is 13 amino acids long. The CDR3 DNA is TGTGCCACCAAGGGACAGCTAAATCAGCCCCAGCATTTT. Translated, it gives CATKGQLNQPQHF.

The chain couples TRBV10-3 to TRBJ2-3; no definite D call. Germline CDR1 and CDR2: ENHRY and SYGVKD. The CDR3 loop spans 13 amino acids. V was clipped by 2 bases and J by 1 base, with 4 bases between them. CDR3 protein: CAISELRTDTQYF. As DNA, the CDR3 is TGTGCCATCAGTGAGCTGCGCACAGATACGCAGTATTTT.

DNA for the CDR3: TGCGCCAGCAGCCGAACGGGGACAGGGTCCTACGAGCAGTACTTC. Protein: CASSRTGTGSYEQYF. This chain connects TRBV4-3 to TRBJ2-7; 9 bases match TRBD1. Unmatched junction bases numbered 5, after V lost 4 bases and J lost 1 base. This CDR3 spans 15 amino acids. The germline V gene encodes CDR1 LGHNA and CDR2 YSLEER.